This T cell receptor (beta chain) was recovered during a study of response to subunit inactivated influenza vaccine. Study-level results: Only a handful of new T cells, the authors suggested, are recruited with each seasonal influenza vaccination.

Remarks on this clonotype: What it recognizes is unknown.

One entry per CDR3 protein, called by TCRdb with MiXCR from the RT-PCR reads. The sample has hundreds of thousands of distinct CDR3 sequences; around 20% are singletons. The V end lost 0 bases, the J end lost 9 bases, and 9 bases lay between the germline ends. The V gene's germline CDR1 is MNHEY and CDR2 SVGAGI. This CDR3 has 14 residues. J is TRBJ1-6 and V is TRBV6-5, with D unclear. This material consisted of PBMCs from blood, taken about 20 months after vaccination. This clonotype was obtained from a man between 50 and 75 years old who received an inactivated influenza vaccine. This chain's CDR3 is CASSYSGSGSPLHF. DNA for the CDR3: TGTGCCAGCAGTTACTCGGGTTCTGGTTCACCCCTCCACTTT.